This is a list of T cell receptor beta chains from one sample in a study of blood T cells in healthy people across ages. Using its own MiXCR run on the 5' RACE reads, TCRdb lists one record per CDR3 protein. Of approximately 1.5 million distinct CDR3 sequences in the sample, around 35% were seen once. The sequenced sample consisted of blood. The receptor set was obtained from a woman in her twenties or thirties in good health. Both conserved end residues are part of each CDR3. The order of the fields is D gene, CDR3 length, J gene, V gene, clone size, CDR3 protein, CDR3 DNA. D genes are given only for firm matches. Where a row states a size, it is once, few, many or the class of an expanded clone; other rows omit it.

>TRBD1|15|TRBJ1-6|TRBV9|-
CASSVGGRGDSPLHF
TGTGCCAGCAGCGTAGGGGGCAGGGGGGATTCACCCCTCCACTTT
>-|15|TRBJ2-7|TRBV9|few
CASSVGDKGGYEQYF
TGTGCCAGCAGCGTAGGGGACAAGGGGGGTTACGAGCAGTACTTC
>-|15|TRBJ1-1|TRBV7-8|-
CASSLGTEAVTEAFF
TGTGCCAGCAGCTTAGGCACAGAGGCTGTCACTGAAGCTTTCTTT
>-|14|TRBJ2-5|TRBV11-2|many
CASSLDGTYETQYF
TGTGCCAGCAGCTTAGACGGGACTTATGAGACCCAGTACTTC
>-|13|TRBJ2-3|TRBV28|once
CASSFVWQVSQYF
TGTGCCAGCAGTTTTGTCTGGCAAGTTTCGCAGTATTTT
>TRBD1|16|TRBJ1-1|TRBV7-9|few
CASSTGTGVMNTEAFF
TGTGCCAGCAGCACGGGGACAGGAGTTATGAACACTGAAGCTTTCTTT
>TRBD1|15|TRBJ1-1|TRBV5-4|-
CASSYGTGKNTEAFF
TGTGCCAGCAGCTACGGGACAGGGAAAAACACTGAAGCTTTCTTT
>-|14|TRBJ1-1|TRBV11-2|-
CASSPSGVGTEAFF
TGTGCCAGCAGCCCATCGGGGGTCGGCACTGAAGCTTTCTTT
>TRBD2|15|TRBJ2-5|TRBV12-3/TRBV12-4|few
CASSRGTIVGETQYF
TGTGCCAGCAGCCGGGGGACTATTGTAGGAGAGACCCAGTACTTC
>TRBD1|12|TRBJ2-7|TRBV16|-
CASSHNGDSQYF
TGTGCCAGCAGCCATAATGGGGACAGTCAGTACTTC
>-|15|TRBJ1-4|TRBV4-1|few
CASSQVNGGGEKLFF
TGCGCCAGCAGCCAGGTAAACGGTGGAGGGGAAAAACTGTTTTTT
>TRBD2|16|TRBJ2-5|TRBV13|many
CASSQPVGGVQETQYF
TGTGCCAGCAGCCAACCAGTCGGGGGGGTACAAGAGACCCAGTACTTC
>TRBD1|15|TRBJ2-5|TRBV6-2/TRBV6-3|few
CASSYLGQTGETQYF
TGTGCCAGCAGTTACTTGGGACAGACAGGAGAGACCCAGTACTTC
>TRBD1|15|TRBJ2-7|TRBV18|-
CASSGGTGPSYEQYF
TGTGCCAGCTCGGGTGGGACAGGGCCTTCCTACGAGCAGTACTTC
>-|13|TRBJ2-5|TRBV5-6|-
CAGSPQGGETQYF
TGTGCCGGCAGCCCACAGGGGGGGGAGACCCAGTACTTC
>TRBD1|15|TRBJ1-2|TRBV3-1|-
CASSQDVTGGNGYTF
TGTGCCAGCAGCCAGGATGTAACAGGGGGCAATGGCTACACCTTC
>-|14|TRBJ2-3|TRBV7-6|few
CASISGHPSDTQYF
TGTGCCAGCATCTCGGGACACCCTTCAGATACGCAGTATTTT
>TRBD1|15|TRBJ1-1|TRBV7-8|-
CASSNRGLGGGEAFF
TGTGCCAGCAGCAACAGGGGGTTGGGGGGCGGAGAAGCTTTCTTT